This TCR beta chain was captured by sequencing in a study of blood T cell repertoires in COVID-19. Background on the study: The origin of the acute and convalescent COVID-19 samples was the United States, Italy and Spain.

Some clones are missing from TCRdb's copy, which holds only in-frame ones; the method was immunoSEQ multiplex PCR. Seen here are about 60,000 clones, 80% to 90% observed once, and the top ten hold approximately 17%. The CDR3 covers 15 residues. The ends were cut back, 2 bases at V and 9 bases at J, with 18 bases in the middle. Germline CDR1 reads SGHRS; CDR2 reads YFSETQ. The receptor's source is a woman of 80 years or more with active COVID-19. The chain links TRBV5-1 to TRBJ2-1; D may be TRBD1 (6 bases). What was sequenced was peripheral blood. Written as DNA, the CDR3 is TGCGCCAGCAGCTTCGGAGGTCAGGGGACCGGTGAGCAGTTCTTC. Translating it yields CASSFGGQGTGEQFF.